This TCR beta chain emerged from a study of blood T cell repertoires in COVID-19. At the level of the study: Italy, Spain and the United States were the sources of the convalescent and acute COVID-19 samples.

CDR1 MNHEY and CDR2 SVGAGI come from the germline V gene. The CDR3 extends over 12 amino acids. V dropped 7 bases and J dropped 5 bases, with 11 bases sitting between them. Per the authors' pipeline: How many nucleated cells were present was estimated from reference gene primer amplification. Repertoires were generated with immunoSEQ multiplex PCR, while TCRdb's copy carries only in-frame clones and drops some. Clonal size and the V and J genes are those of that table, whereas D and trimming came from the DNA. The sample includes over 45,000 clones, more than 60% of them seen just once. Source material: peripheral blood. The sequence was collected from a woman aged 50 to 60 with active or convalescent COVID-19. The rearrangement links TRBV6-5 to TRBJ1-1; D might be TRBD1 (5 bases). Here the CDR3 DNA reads TGTGCCAGCAAACGCGGGGGAACTGAAGCTTTCTTT. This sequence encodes CASKRGGTEAFF.